This record covers a single T cell receptor (beta chain). Its antigen is not known. The data belong to a study of cytomegalovirus exposure and HLA in healthy donors. Findings and limits, study-wide: Presence/absence analyses treated sequencing depth as roughly uniform across donors. Sequencing artifact likely explains a cluster of highly shared sequence variants. With later analysis, a missense DCLRE1C variant became linked to TCR beta V- and J-gene trimming. Links to common viral pathogens appeared, in a later analysis, for several of the most significant clusters.

Use of 60 Vbeta and 13 Jbeta primers characterized the PCR. The method was immunoSEQ multiplex PCR; TCRdb's version includes in-frame clones alone and lacks a portion of them. The table includes some 160,000 clones, about 78% detected once. This CDR3 comprises 14 residues. Trimming stripped 7 bases from V and 0 bases from J, with 13 bases between. From germline, CDR1 is MNHEY and CDR2 SVGAGI. Specimen: PBMCs. The chain employs TRBV6-5 and TRBJ2-7; D is perhaps TRBD2 (6 bases). The clonotype was recovered from a male donor in good health and CMV-seronegative. Here the CDR3 reads CASTGTASSYEQYF. CDR3 coding DNA: TGTGCCAGCACCGGGACTGCGAGCTCCTACGAGCAGTACTTC.